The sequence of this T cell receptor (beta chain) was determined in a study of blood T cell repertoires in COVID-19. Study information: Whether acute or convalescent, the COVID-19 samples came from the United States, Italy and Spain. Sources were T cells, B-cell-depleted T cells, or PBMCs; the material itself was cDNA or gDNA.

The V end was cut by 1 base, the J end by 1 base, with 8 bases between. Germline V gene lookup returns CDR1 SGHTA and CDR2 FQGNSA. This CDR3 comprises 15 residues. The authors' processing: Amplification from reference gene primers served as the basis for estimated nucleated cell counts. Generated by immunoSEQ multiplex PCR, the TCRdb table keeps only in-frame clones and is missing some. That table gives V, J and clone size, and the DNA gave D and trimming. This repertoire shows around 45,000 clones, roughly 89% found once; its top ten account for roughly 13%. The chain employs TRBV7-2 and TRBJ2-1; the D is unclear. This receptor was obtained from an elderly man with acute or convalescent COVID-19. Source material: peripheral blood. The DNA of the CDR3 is TGTGCCAGCAGCTTAGAAAGGAGATCCTACAATGAGCAGTTCTTC. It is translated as CASSLERRSYNEQFF.